This is a list of T cell receptor beta chains from one sample in a study of shared clonotypes between healthy human individuals. Profiled with immunoSEQ multiplex PCR; TCRdb holds only in-frame clones, not every one. The sample contains around 990,000 clones, around 77% of which appear only once. What was sequenced was memory CD4+ T cells from PBMCs. These receptors were collected from a man between 18 and 35 years old in good health. Some clones in this sample may be carry-over from other donors' samples. CDR3s include the opening cysteine and the closing phenylalanine or tryptophan. D genes are given only for firm matches. Expanded clones get a size class; other rows say once, few or many, or leave the size out.

CDR3aa: CASSLGGPQETQYF; CDR3nt: TGCGCCAGCAGCTTGGGGGGCCCCCAAGAGACCCAGTACTTC; d_gene: NA; abundance: NA; j_gene: TRBJ2-5; v_gene: TRBV5-1
CDR3aa: CASSPHTYGNSTF; CDR3nt: TGTGCCAGCAGCCCCCACACCTACGGGAACAGCACCTTC; d_gene: NA; abundance: NA; j_gene: TRBJ1-2; v_gene: TRBV28
CDR3aa: CASTVGQNTEAFF; CDR3nt: TGTGCCAGCACCGTCGGACAGAACACTGAAGCTTTCTTT; d_gene: NA; abundance: few; j_gene: TRBJ1-1; v_gene: TRBV6-1
CDR3aa: CASSLLSQETQYF; CDR3nt: TGTGCCAGCAGCTTACTGAGCCAAGAGACCCAGTACTTC; d_gene: NA; abundance: few; j_gene: TRBJ2-5; v_gene: TRBV7-9
CDR3aa: CASSLGGTGQETQYF; CDR3nt: TGTGCCAGCAGCTTGGGTGGGACAGGGCAAGAGACCCAGTACTTC; d_gene: TRBD1; abundance: NA; j_gene: TRBJ2-5; v_gene: TRBV5-8
CDR3aa: CASSSPGDAYDYEQYF; CDR3nt: TGTGCCAGCAGTTCCCCTGGGGACGCCTATGACTACGAGCAGTACTTC; d_gene: NA; abundance: NA; j_gene: TRBJ2-7; v_gene: TRBV28
CDR3aa: CASSVERNTEAFF; CDR3nt: TGTGCCAGCAGTGTAGAGAGGAACACTGAAGCTTTCTTT; d_gene: NA; abundance: NA; j_gene: TRBJ1-1; v_gene: TRBV2
CDR3aa: CASSGGTPSGANVLTF; CDR3nt: TGTGCCAGCAGCGGCGGGACGCCCTCTGGGGCCAACGTCCTGACTTTC; d_gene: NA; abundance: NA; j_gene: TRBJ2-6; v_gene: TRBV5-4
CDR3aa: CASSTLSRGWNTEAFF; CDR3nt: TGTGCCAGTAGTACCCTCTCCAGGGGCTGGAACACTGAAGCTTTCTTT; d_gene: NA; abundance: NA; j_gene: TRBJ1-1; v_gene: TRBV19
CDR3aa: CASRVRDSVYNEQFF; CDR3nt: TGCGCCAGCAGGGTCCGGGACTCAGTGTACAATGAGCAGTTCTTC; d_gene: NA; abundance: NA; j_gene: TRBJ2-1; v_gene: TRBV4-3
CDR3aa: CASSARLADTQYF; CDR3nt: TGTGCCAGCAGTGCCCGATTGGCAGATACGCAGTATTTT; d_gene: NA; abundance: NA; j_gene: TRBJ2-3; v_gene: TRBV28
CDR3aa: CASSVVPGHEQFF; CDR3nt: TGTGCCAGCAGCGTAGTTCCTGGGCATGAGCAGTTCTTC; d_gene: NA; abundance: NA; j_gene: TRBJ2-1; v_gene: TRBV9